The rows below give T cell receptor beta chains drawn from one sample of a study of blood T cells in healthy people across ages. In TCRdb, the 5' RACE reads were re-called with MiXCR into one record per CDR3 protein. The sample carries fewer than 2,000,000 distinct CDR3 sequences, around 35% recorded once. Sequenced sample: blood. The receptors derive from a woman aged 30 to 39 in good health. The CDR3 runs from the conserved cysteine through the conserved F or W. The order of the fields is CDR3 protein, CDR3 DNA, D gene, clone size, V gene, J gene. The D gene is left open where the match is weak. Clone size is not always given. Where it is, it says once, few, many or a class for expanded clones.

CDR3: CASSWVVETQYF; DNA: TGTGCCAGCAGCTGGGTCGTGGAGACCCAGTACTTC; D: .; size: once; V: TRBV7-6; J: TRBJ2-5
CDR3: CASIENPSVYGYTF; DNA: TGTGCCAGCATCGAGAATCCCTCTGTCTATGGCTACACCTTC; D: .; size: .; V: TRBV6-1; J: TRBJ1-2
CDR3: CASSQVKEKQYF; DNA: TGTGCCAGCAGCCAGGTTAAGGAGAAGCAGTACTTC; D: .; size: few; V: TRBV14; J: TRBJ2-7
CDR3: CASSLDRPPAQYF; DNA: TGTGCCAGCAGTTTAGATCGGCCCCCGGCGCAGTATTTT; D: .; size: .; V: TRBV12-3/TRBV12-4; J: TRBJ2-3
CDR3: CASSLMGVWETQYF; DNA: TGTGCCAGCAGTTTAATGGGGGTGTGGGAGACCCAGTACTTC; D: .; size: .; V: TRBV28; J: TRBJ2-5
CDR3: CASSQEQAGLFDEQYF; DNA: TGTGCCAGCAGCCAAGAACAAGCGGGGCTTTTCGACGAGCAGTACTTC; D: TRBD2; size: .; V: TRBV4-2; J: TRBJ2-7
CDR3: CASSVGGDRPSSYEQYF; DNA: TGTGCCAGCAGCGTAGGGGGGGACAGGCCCAGCTCCTACGAGCAGTACTTC; D: TRBD1; size: .; V: TRBV9; J: TRBJ2-7
CDR3: CASSYMAASSYNEQFF; DNA: TGTGCCAGCAGTTACATGGCGGCGAGCTCCTACAATGAGCAGTTCTTC; D: .; size: .; V: TRBV6-2/TRBV6-3; J: TRBJ2-1
CDR3: CASSIRGGGRETQYF; DNA: TGTGCCAGCAGCATTCGTGGGGGTGGGCGAGAGACCCAGTACTTC; D: .; size: .; V: TRBV5-6; J: TRBJ2-5
CDR3: CSVVMTGRSYGYTF; DNA: TGCAGCGTTGTAATGACAGGGAGAAGCTATGGCTACACCTTC; D: TRBD1; size: many; V: TRBV29-1; J: TRBJ1-2
CDR3: CSASTGAGYTF; DNA: TGCAGTGCTAGTACCGGGGCTGGCTACACCTTC; D: .; size: .; V: TRBV20-1; J: TRBJ1-2
CDR3: CASSLLEREFFTDTQYF; DNA: TGTGCCAGCAGCTTACTGGAGCGGGAGTTTTTTACAGATACGCAGTATTTT; D: TRBD2; size: .; V: TRBV7-2; J: TRBJ2-3
CDR3: CASSVELGQGAETQYF; DNA: TGTGCCAGCAGCGTAGAGCTAGGACAGGGAGCAGAGACCCAGTACTTC; D: TRBD1; size: .; V: TRBV9; J: TRBJ2-5
CDR3: CASSNSDRRNYGYTF; DNA: TGTGCCAGCAGCAACTCGGACAGACGAAACTATGGCTACACCTTC; D: .; size: few; V: TRBV9; J: TRBJ1-2
CDR3: CASSLPGTGSYNEQFF; DNA: TGCGCCAGCAGCCTCCCCGGGACAGGCTCCTACAATGAGCAGTTCTTC; D: TRBD1; size: .; V: TRBV4-1; J: TRBJ2-1
CDR3: CASKHRVEHEQYF; DNA: TGTGCCAGCAAGCACAGGGTTGAGCACGAGCAGTACTTC; D: .; size: .; V: TRBV2; J: TRBJ2-7
CDR3: CASSKGDLNSYGYTF; DNA: TGTGCCAGCAGCAAAGGGGATCTCAATAGCTATGGCTACACCTTC; D: .; size: .; V: TRBV28; J: TRBJ1-2
CDR3: CSAHRSNNEQFF; DNA: TGCAGTGCTCATCGGAGCAACAATGAGCAGTTCTTC; D: .; size: many; V: TRBV20-1; J: TRBJ2-1
CDR3: CASRQSPDYEQYF; DNA: TGTGCCAGCAGGCAGTCCCCTGACTACGAGCAGTACTTC; D: .; size: few; V: TRBV7-9; J: TRBJ2-7
CDR3: CASRPRQVAYGYTF; DNA: TGTGCCAGCAGGCCCAGACAGGTCGCCTATGGCTACACCTTC; D: .; size: few; V: TRBV6-5; J: TRBJ1-2
CDR3: CSARDTNGPSSYEQYF; DNA: TGCAGTGCTAGAGATACAAACGGCCCGAGCTCCTACGAGCAGTACTTC; D: .; size: few; V: TRBV20-1; J: TRBJ2-7
CDR3: CASRSQGFDYGYTF; DNA: TGCGCCAGCAGATCACAGGGGTTCGACTATGGCTACACCTTC; D: TRBD1; size: .; V: TRBV5-1; J: TRBJ1-2
CDR3: CASSEGESKNIQYF; DNA: TGTGCCAGCAGTGAGGGAGAGTCCAAAAACATTCAGTACTTC; D: .; size: few; V: TRBV2; J: TRBJ2-4
CDR3: CSALTDRTLAKNIQYF; DNA: TGCAGTGCCCTGACTGACAGGACCCTAGCCAAAAACATTCAGTACTTC; D: .; size: .; V: TRBV20-1; J: TRBJ2-4
CDR3: CASSTGTPGRTQYF; DNA: TGTGCCAGCAGCACCGGGACTCCCGGTCGGACCCAGTACTTC; D: .; size: .; V: TRBV13; J: TRBJ2-5
CDR3: CASSFRANNQPQHF; DNA: TGTGCCAGCAGTTTTCGGGCCAACAATCAGCCCCAGCATTTT; D: .; size: once; V: TRBV28; J: TRBJ1-5
CDR3: CASSLAGKDTGELFF; DNA: TGCGCCAGCAGCTTGGCAGGGAAGGACACCGGGGAGCTGTTTTTT; D: .; size: .; V: TRBV5-1; J: TRBJ2-2
CDR3: CASSLKGQSYGYTF; DNA: TGTGCCAGCAGTTTAAAGGGACAGAGCTATGGCTACACCTTC; D: TRBD1; size: .; V: TRBV27; J: TRBJ1-2
CDR3: CASSLKGAFSYEQYF; DNA: TGTGCCAGCAGTTTAAAAGGGGCCTTCTCCTACGAGCAGTACTTC; D: .; size: few; V: TRBV27; J: TRBJ2-7
CDR3: CASSPGTGGKYEQYF; DNA: TGCGCCAGCAGCCCCGGGACAGGGGGCAAGTACGAGCAGTACTTC; D: TRBD1; size: few; V: TRBV5-1; J: TRBJ2-7
CDR3: CASSEVAWDRGLSNQPQHF; DNA: TGTGCTAGCAGTGAAGTAGCATGGGACAGGGGGCTTAGCAATCAGCCCCAGCATTTT; D: TRBD1; size: .; V: TRBV6-1; J: TRBJ1-5
CDR3: CASSYSGQQPNEQYF; DNA: TGTGCCAGCAGTTACTCGGGCCAACAGCCGAACGAGCAGTACTTC; D: .; size: .; V: TRBV6-5; J: TRBJ2-7
CDR3: CAWSPTGVTQYF; DNA: TGTGCCTGGAGTCCAACGGGAGTTACGCAGTATTTT; D: .; size: .; V: TRBV30; J: TRBJ2-3
CDR3: CASSLNGRDQETQYF; DNA: TGTGCCAGCAGCTTGAACGGGAGAGACCAAGAGACCCAGTACTTC; D: .; size: few; V: TRBV11-2; J: TRBJ2-5
CDR3: CSARHDLGQGYEQYF; DNA: TGCAGTGCTAGACACGACCTGGGACAGGGATACGAGCAGTACTTC; D: TRBD1; size: many; V: TRBV20-1; J: TRBJ2-7
CDR3: CASSFWSEDSPLHF; DNA: TGTGCCAGCAGTTTTTGGTCAGAAGATTCACCCCTCCACTTT; D: .; size: .; V: TRBV12-3/TRBV12-4; J: TRBJ1-6
CDR3: CASSTVDEYNEQFF; DNA: TGCGCCAGCAGCACCGTAGACGAATACAATGAGCAGTTCTTC; D: .; size: .; V: TRBV5-1; J: TRBJ2-1
CDR3: CASSVPEADTQYF; DNA: TGTGCCAGCAGCGTACCTGAAGCAGATACGCAGTATTTT; D: .; size: few; V: TRBV9; J: TRBJ2-3
CDR3: CASSLTKAQLAKNIQYF; DNA: TGTGCCAGCAGTTTAACGAAAGCACAGCTAGCCAAAAACATTCAGTACTTC; D: .; size: few; V: TRBV28; J: TRBJ2-4
CDR3: CASSWGLHLNNEQFF; DNA: TGTGCCAGTAGCTGGGGACTCCACCTAAACAATGAGCAGTTCTTC; D: .; size: .; V: TRBV19; J: TRBJ2-1
CDR3: CSARRQGEYYGYTF; DNA: TGCAGTGCTAGGCGGCAGGGAGAGTACTATGGCTACACCTTC; D: .; size: few; V: TRBV20-1; J: TRBJ1-2
CDR3: CSASGLRGTQYF; DNA: TGCAGTGCTTCGGGACTCCGGGGGACCCAGTACTTC; D: .; size: many; V: TRBV20-1; J: TRBJ2-5
CDR3: CATSRASRETQYF; DNA: TGTGCCACCAGCAGAGCCAGTCGAGAGACCCAGTACTTC; D: .; size: few; V: TRBV15; J: TRBJ2-5
CDR3: CASSEWDQSSYNEQFF; DNA: TGTGCCAGCAGTGAATGGGACCAGAGCTCCTACAATGAGCAGTTCTTC; D: .; size: few; V: TRBV6-1; J: TRBJ2-1
CDR3: CASSTRGNTGELFF; DNA: TGTGCCAGCAGCACCAGGGGGAACACCGGGGAGCTGTTTTTT; D: .; size: few; V: TRBV7-2; J: TRBJ2-2
CDR3: CASSLGSVKDEQYF; DNA: TGTGCCAGCAGTCTAGGTAGTGTTAAGGACGAGCAGTACTTC; D: .; size: .; V: TRBV28; J: TRBJ2-7
CDR3: CASSLDTGISGTDTQYF; DNA: TGTGCCAGCAGTTTGGACACGGGGATTAGCGGGACAGATACGCAGTATTTT; D: TRBD2; size: .; V: TRBV12-3/TRBV12-4; J: TRBJ2-3
CDR3: CSVYLPGVNEQFF; DNA: TGCAGCGTTTACCTCCCGGGAGTAAATGAGCAGTTCTTC; D: .; size: many; V: TRBV29-1; J: TRBJ2-1
CDR3: CSARDTGINEQYF; DNA: TGCAGTGCTAGAGATACCGGGATCAACGAGCAGTACTTC; D: .; size: few; V: TRBV20-1; J: TRBJ2-7
CDR3: CSATSSGGACNEQFF; DNA: TGCAGTGCAACCTCTAGCGGGGGGGCTTGCAATGAGCAGTTCTTC; D: TRBD2; size: few; V: TRBV20-1; J: TRBJ2-1